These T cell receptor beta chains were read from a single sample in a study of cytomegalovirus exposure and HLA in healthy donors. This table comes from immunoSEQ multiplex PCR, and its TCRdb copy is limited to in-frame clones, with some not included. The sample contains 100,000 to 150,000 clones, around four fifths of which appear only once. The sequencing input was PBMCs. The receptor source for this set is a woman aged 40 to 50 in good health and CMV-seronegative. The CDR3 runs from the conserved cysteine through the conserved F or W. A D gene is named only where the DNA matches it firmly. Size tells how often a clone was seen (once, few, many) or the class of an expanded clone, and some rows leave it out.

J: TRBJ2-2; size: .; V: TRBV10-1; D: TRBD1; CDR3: CAVGTGGNTGELFF; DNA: TGCGCCGTTGGGACAGGCGGGAACACCGGGGAGCTGTTTTTT
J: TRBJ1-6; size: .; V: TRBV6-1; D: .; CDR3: CASSDAGGVWDSPLHF; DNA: TGTGCCAGCAGTGACGCGGGGGGTGTTTGGGATTCACCCCTCCACTTT
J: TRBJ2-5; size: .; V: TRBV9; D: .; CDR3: CASSVQGSETQYF; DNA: TGTGCCAGCAGCGTACAGGGCTCGGAGACCCAGTACTTC
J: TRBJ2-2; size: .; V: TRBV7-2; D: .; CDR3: CASSYGTTNTGELFF; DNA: TGTGCCAGCAGCTACGGGACAACTAACACCGGGGAGCTGTTTTTT
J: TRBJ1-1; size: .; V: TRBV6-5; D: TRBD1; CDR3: CASSQTGLVTEAFF; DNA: TGTGCCAGCAGTCAGACAGGGTTGGTCACTGAAGCTTTCTTT
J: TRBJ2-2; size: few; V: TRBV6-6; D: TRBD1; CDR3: CAVRDRFNGELFF; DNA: TGTGCCGTCCGGGACAGGTTCAACGGGGAGCTGTTTTTT
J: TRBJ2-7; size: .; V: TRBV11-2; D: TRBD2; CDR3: CASSFPQPPTSGGHEQYF; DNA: TGTGCCAGCAGCTTTCCGCAACCACCGACTAGCGGGGGCCACGAGCAGTACTTC
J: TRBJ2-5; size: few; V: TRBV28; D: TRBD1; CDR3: CASSFGQAQETQYF; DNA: TGTGCCAGCAGTTTTGGACAGGCCCAAGAGACCCAGTACTTC
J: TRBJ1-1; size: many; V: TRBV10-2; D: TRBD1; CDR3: CASSVQGAPTEAFF; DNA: TGCGCCAGCAGTGTCCAGGGGGCGCCCACTGAAGCTTTCTTT
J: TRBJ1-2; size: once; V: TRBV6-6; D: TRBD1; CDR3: CASRGTGELGNYGYTF; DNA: TGTGCCAGCAGAGGTACAGGGGAGCTGGGGAACTATGGCTACACCTTC
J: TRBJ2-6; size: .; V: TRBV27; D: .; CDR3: CASGDSGANVLTF; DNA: TGTGCCTCCGGGGACTCTGGGGCCAACGTCCTGACTTTC
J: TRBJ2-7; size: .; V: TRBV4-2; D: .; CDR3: CASSYGLGGGEQYF; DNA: TGTGCCAGCAGCTACGGACTAGGGGGTGGTGAGCAGTACTTC
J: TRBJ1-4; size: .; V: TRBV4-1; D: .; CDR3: CASSHARTAEKLFF; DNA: TGCGCCAGCAGCCACGCTAGGACAGCTGAAAAACTGTTTTTT
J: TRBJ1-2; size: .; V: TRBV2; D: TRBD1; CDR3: CASSAGTGGGYTF; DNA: TGTGCCAGCAGTGCCGGGACAGGGGGGGGCTACACCTTC
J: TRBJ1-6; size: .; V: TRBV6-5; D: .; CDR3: CASSYRGRNNSPLHF; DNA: TGTGCCAGCAGTTACAGGGGAAGAAATAATTCACCCCTCCACTTT
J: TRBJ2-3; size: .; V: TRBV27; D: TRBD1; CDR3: CASTTDRLTDTQYF; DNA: TGTGCCAGCACTACGGACAGGCTCACAGATACGCAGTATTTT
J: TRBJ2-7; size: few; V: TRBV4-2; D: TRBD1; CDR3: CASSQSYSGQGGPSLYEQYF; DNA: TGTGCCAGCAGCCAATCCTACTCGGGACAGGGCGGACCAAGCCTCTACGAGCAGTACTTC
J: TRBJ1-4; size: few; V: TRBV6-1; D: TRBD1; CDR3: CASSLTRGLGEKLFF; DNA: TGTGCCAGCAGCTTAACCAGGGGGCTAGGGGAAAAACTGTTTTTT
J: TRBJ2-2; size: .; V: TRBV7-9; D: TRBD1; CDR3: CASSFSTGGTHTGELFF; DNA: TGTGCCAGCAGCTTTTCGACAGGGGGGACCCACACCGGGGAGCTGTTTTTT
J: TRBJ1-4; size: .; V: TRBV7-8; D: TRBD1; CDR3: CASSSRTGGLFEKLFF; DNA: TGTGCCAGCAGCTCCAGGACAGGGGGCCTTTTTGAAAAACTGTTTTTT